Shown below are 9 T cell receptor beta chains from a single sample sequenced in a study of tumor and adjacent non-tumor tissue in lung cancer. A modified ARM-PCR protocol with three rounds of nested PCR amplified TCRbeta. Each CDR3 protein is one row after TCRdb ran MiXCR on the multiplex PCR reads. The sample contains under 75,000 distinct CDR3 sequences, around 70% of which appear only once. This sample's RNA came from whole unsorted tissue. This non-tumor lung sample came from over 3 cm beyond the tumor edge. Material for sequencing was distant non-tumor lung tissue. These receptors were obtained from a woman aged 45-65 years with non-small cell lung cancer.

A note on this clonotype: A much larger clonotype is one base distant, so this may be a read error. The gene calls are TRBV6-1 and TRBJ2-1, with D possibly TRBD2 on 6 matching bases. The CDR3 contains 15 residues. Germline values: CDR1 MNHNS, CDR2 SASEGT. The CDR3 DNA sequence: TGTGCCAGCAGTGAACGAACTAGCTATTACAATGAGCAGTGCTTC. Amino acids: CASSERTSYYNEQCF.

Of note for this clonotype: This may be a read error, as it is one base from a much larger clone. The CDR3 nucleotides are TGTGCCAGCAGTGAAGAGGGGACCACCGGGGAGCTGTTTTTT. Its protein product is CASSEEGTTGELFF. The chain combines TRBV6-1 with TRBJ2-2; TRBD1 or TRBD2 may be the D gene (5 bases each). V was clipped by 1 base and J by 4 bases, with 7 bases between them. CDR3 length equals 14 residues. Looked up from germline, CDR1 is MNHNS and CDR2 is SASEGT.

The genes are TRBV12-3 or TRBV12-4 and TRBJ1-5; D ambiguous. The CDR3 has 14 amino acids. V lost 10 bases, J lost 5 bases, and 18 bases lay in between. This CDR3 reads CANSPDWVDQPQHF. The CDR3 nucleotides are TGTGCCAACAGCCCTGATTGGGTAGATCAGCCCCAGCATTTT.

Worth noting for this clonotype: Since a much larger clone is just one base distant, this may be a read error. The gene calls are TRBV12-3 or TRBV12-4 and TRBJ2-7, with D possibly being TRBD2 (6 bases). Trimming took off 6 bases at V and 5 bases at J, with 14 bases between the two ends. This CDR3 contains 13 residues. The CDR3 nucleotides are TGTGCCAGCAGGTCGACTAGATCCCACGAGCAGTACTTC. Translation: CASRSTRSHEQYF.

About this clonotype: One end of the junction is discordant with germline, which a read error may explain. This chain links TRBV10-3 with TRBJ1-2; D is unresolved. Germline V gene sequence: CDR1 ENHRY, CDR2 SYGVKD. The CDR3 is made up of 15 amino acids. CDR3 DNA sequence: TGTGGCATCAGCCGCGGCGGGGAAGGCAGCTATGGGTACACCTTC. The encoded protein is CGISRGGEGSYGYTF.

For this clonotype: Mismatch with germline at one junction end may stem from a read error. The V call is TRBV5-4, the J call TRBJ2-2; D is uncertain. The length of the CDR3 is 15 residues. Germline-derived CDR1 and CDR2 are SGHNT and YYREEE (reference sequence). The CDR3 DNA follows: TGTGCCAGCAGCTTAGCTGGAAAGAACACCGAGGAGTTGTTTTTT. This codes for CASSLAGKNTEELFF.

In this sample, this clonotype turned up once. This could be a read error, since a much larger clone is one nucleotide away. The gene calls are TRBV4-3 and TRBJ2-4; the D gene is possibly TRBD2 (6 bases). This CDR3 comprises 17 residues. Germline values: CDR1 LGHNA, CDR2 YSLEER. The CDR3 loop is CASIQDAALGGKNIQYF. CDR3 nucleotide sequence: TGCGCCAGCATCCAAGATGCTGCGCTCGGGGGCAAAAACATTCAGTACTTC.

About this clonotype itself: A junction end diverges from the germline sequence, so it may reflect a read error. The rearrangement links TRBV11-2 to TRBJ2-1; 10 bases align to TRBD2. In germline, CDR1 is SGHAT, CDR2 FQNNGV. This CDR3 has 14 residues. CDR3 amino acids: CANSLDPSGRTPVF. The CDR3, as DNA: TGTGCCAACAGCTTAGATCCTAGCGGGAGAACCCCGGTCTTC.

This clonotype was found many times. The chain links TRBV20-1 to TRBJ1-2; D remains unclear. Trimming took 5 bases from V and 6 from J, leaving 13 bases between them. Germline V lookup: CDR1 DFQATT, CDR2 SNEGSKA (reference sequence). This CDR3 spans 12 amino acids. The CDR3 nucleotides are TGCAGTGCTGATCAGAGAAGGGATGGCTACACCTTC. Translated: CSADQRRDGYTF.